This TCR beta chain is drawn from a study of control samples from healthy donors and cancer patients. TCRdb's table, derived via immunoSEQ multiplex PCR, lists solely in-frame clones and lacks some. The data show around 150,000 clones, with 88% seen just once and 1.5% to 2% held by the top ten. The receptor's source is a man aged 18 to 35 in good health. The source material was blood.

The DNA of the CDR3 is TGCGCCAGCAGTTTCGTATTGACAGGCAATCAGCCCCAGCATTTT. It translates to CASSFVLTGNQPQHF. J is TRBJ1-5 and V is TRBV10-2, with D perhaps matching TRBD1 (5 bases). This CDR3 spans 15 amino acids. Germline CDR1 is WSHSY and CDR2 is SAAADI. With 5 bases removed from V and 2 bases from J, the gap between germline ends came to 13 bases.